The rows below give T cell receptor beta chains drawn from one sample of a study of T-cell reconstitution after alpha-beta-depleted transplantation in children. A single record per CDR3 protein comes from TCRdb applying MiXCR to the PCR reads. The table lists 180,000 or so distinct CDR3 sequences, roughly 6.3% of them singletons, with about 4.3% in the top ten. This specimen consisted of PBMCs, obtained before TCRalphabeta/CD19-depleted stem cell transplant. The receptors come from a girl in the first two years of life with combined immunodeficiency, due to receive a stem cell transplant. Each CDR3 is given without its conserved first and last residue. The order of the fields is J gene, V gene, CDR3 protein.

TRBJ2-7 TRBV12-3/TRBV12-4 ASGLGGNYEQY
TRBJ2-7 TRBV29-1 SVKEGTSGYYEQY
TRBJ2-2 TRBV5-1 ASSLAVANTGELF
TRBJ1-2 TRBV29-1 SVRGLNGYT
TRBJ2-7 TRBV12-3/TRBV12-4 ASSLTGTETPYEQY
TRBJ1-2 TRBV7-2 AIRTSLPNYGYT
TRBJ2-5 TRBV20-1 SAGGGLVQETQY
TRBJ2-7 TRBV9 ASSPTGTGGYEQY
TRBJ2-1 TRBV14 ASSRGRGSPTLEQF
TRBJ2-7 TRBV7-2 ASSLGGRFEQY
TRBJ2-7 TRBV7-9 ASSLDPRQGGTYEQY
TRBJ1-1 TRBV5-1 ASSLGGAGQGSEAF
TRBJ2-1 TRBV20-1 SAPIPGQGNEQF
TRBJ2-7 TRBV14 ASSPITGLDEQY
TRBJ1-4 TRBV4-1 ASSSDASGEKLF
TRBJ2-7 TRBV9 ASSVDLPGPPPETYEQY
TRBJ2-7 TRBV7-2 ASSTRQGPSYEQY